This TCR beta chain was identified in a study of T cells in Graves' hyperthyroidism and ophthalmopathy. General study points: Blood also held most thyroid clonotypes expanded beyond 0.001. Ophthalmopathy was separated from stable hyperthyroidism by a 13 V-J model.

Researchers amplified the TCR beta CDR3 regions from RNA transcripts. The HTBI set primed first-round TCR CDR3 RT-PCR. MiXCR, run by TCRdb on the multiplex PCR reads, gives a single entry per CDR3 protein. The data contain 480,000 or so distinct CDR3 sequences, 40% to 50% of them singletons. The CDR3 has 14 amino acids. Germline V CDR1 and CDR2: MDHEN, SYDVKM. About this clonotype itself: The target antigen is unknown. At one end, the junction sequence differs from germline, possibly due to a read error.

The chain uses TRBV28 and TRBJ1-2; D unresolved. What was sequenced was peripheral blood or thyroid tissue (not recorded which). The source of this sequence is an adult woman with Graves' disease, either hyperthyroidism or ophthalmopathy (not recorded which). In DNA form, the CDR3 reads TGTGCCAGCAATTTATTCACAGCGAACTATGGCTACACCTTC. Its translation: CASNLFTANYGYTF.